The clone carrying this TCR beta chain was observed a handful of times. Treatment here: randomized to nivolumab then ipilimumab (arm A) or the reverse (arm B). DNA-damaging chemotherapy had not been given to any patient beforehand. From thawed PBMCs, live CD3+CD8+ cells negative for CD19 and CD56 were sorted. This entry comes from a study of sequential checkpoint blockade in melanoma. The overall study: First-line arms were nivolumab then ipilimumab, or the reverse, randomized 1:1. After both sequences, patients received maintenance nivolumab.

The method was immunoSEQ multiplex PCR; TCRdb's version includes in-frame clones alone and lacks a portion of them. The sample has under 25,000 clones; around 73% are singletons. Germline trimming cut 6 bases from V and 7 bases from J; bases unmatched to any gene: 5. The CDR3 covers 14 residues. Germline CDR1 reads MRHNA; CDR2 reads SNTAGT. The sequenced sample was CD8+ T cells sorted from blood (inferred from file names), obtained from a patient given nivolumab and ipilimumab in sequence. The source is a human donor with melanoma. The chain couples TRBV6-4 to TRBJ2-1, with TRBD2 identical over 11 bases. The CDR3 loop reads CASSPGTSGNEQFF. The CDR3 DNA is TGTGCCAGCAGCCCCGGGACTAGCGGAAATGAGCAGTTCTTC.